A single sample gave rise to the 18 T cell receptor beta chains below, sequenced in a study of blood T cell repertoires in COVID-19. Generated by immunoSEQ multiplex PCR, the TCRdb table keeps only in-frame clones and is missing some. The sample shows 350,000 or so clones, approximately 89% of them seen only once. Sequencing input: peripheral blood. The origin of the receptors is a woman between 55 and 75 years old with COVID-19, enrolled during active disease.

This rearrangement joins TRBV7-2 to TRBJ2-7, with 9 bases identical to TRBD1. The V and J ends lost 3 bases and 0 bases, in that order; junction bases with no gene match: 3. The CDR3 runs to 15 residues. Germline CDR1 and CDR2: SGHTA and FQGNSA. CDR3 DNA: TGTGCCAGCAGCTTCGACAGGGGGAGCTCCTACGAGCAGTACTTC. This gives the protein CASSFDRGSSYEQYF.

The CDR3: CASSRVPERAKNIQYF. The CDR3 DNA reads as TGTGCCAGTAGTAGAGTCCCTGAGAGGGCCAAAAACATTCAGTACTTC. This chain connects TRBV19 to TRBJ2-4; D not resolved. V was clipped by 4 bases and J by 1 base, with 14 bases between them. The germline CDR1 and CDR2 sequences are LNHDA and SQIVND (reference sequence). CDR3 size: 16 residues.

The chain links TRBV5-1 to TRBJ1-5; D is uncertain. Germline CDR1 and CDR2: SGHRS and YFSETQ. The CDR3 is made up of 13 amino acids. Trimming pared 0 bases from V and 9 bases from J, leaving 10 bases between. The CDR3 region has the DNA TGCGCCAGCAGCTTGGACGCGGGTAGGCCCCAGCATTTT. This translates into CASSLDAGRPQHF.

The genes are TRBV5-5 and TRBJ1-1; 8 bases match TRBD1. The CDR3 totals 13 residues. The V gene end was trimmed by 4 bases and the J gene end by 10 bases; junction bases not matched to a gene: 9. CDR1 and CDR2 (germline): SGHKS, YYEKEE (reference sequence). CDR3 sequence: CASSAGQVRGAFF. CDR3 nucleotides: TGTGCCAGCAGCGCGGGACAGGTAAGGGGAGCTTTCTTT.

The V and J genes are TRBV3-1 (or the pseudogene TRBV3-2) and TRBJ1-5, with D tentatively TRBD1 (5 bases). The CDR3 sequence is 15 residues long. Germline V gene data show CDR1 as LGHDT and CDR2 as YNNKEL (reference sequence). The ends were cut back, 3 bases at V and 4 bases at J, with 13 bases in the middle. The CDR3 DNA reads as TGTGCCAGCAGCCAGTCACGGGGGGGAAATCAGCCCCAGCATTTT. Protein product: CASSQSRGGNQPQHF.

The rearrangement joins TRBV18 to TRBJ1-1; D uncertain. The CDR3 spans 15 residues. Germline values: CDR1 KGHSH, CDR2 LQKENI. Trimming took 6 bases from V and 1 from J, leaving 15 bases between them. The chain's CDR3 is CASSPPSGSNTEAFF. CDR3 coding DNA: TGTGCCAGCTCGCCTCCTTCGGGTTCGAACACTGAAGCTTTCTTT.

This clone was observed once. The chain carries TRBV25-1 and TRBJ1-3; D is undetermined. The CDR3 runs 11 residues. CDR1 is MGHDK, CDR2 SYGVNS, per germline. Trimming removed 11 bases from V and 2 bases from J, with 7 bases in between. The DNA of the CDR3 is TGTGCCGCGGGGACTGGAAACACCATATATTTT. This gives the protein CAAGTGNTIYF.

The chain combines TRBV19 with TRBJ2-5, with 13 bases matching TRBD2. The V and J ends lost 5 bases and 2 bases, in that order; junction bases with no gene match: 5. CDR3 length equals 16 residues. CDR1 is LNHDA and CDR2 is SQIVND in the germline V gene (reference sequence). In nucleotides, the CDR3 is TGTGCCAGTAGTCGGACTAGCGGGGGAACACAAGAGACCCAGTACTTC. Translating gives CASSRTSGGTQETQYF.

The rearrangement joins TRBV5-4 to TRBJ2-7; 7 bases fit TRBD1. The CDR3 contains 12 residues. V shed 4 bases and J 5 bases; nucleotides not matched to a gene: 3. Germline CDR1 is SGHNT and CDR2 is YYREEE (reference sequence). In nucleotides, the CDR3 is TGTGCCAGCAGCCGTGACAGGGACGAGCAGTACTTC. Translating it yields CASSRDRDEQYF.

J is TRBJ2-1 and V is TRBV3-1 (or the pseudogene TRBV3-2), with TRBD2 identical over 13 bases. Trimming removed 0 bases from V and 13 bases from J; junction bases left unmatched: 15. The CDR3 extends over 18 amino acids. Germline CDR1 is LGHDT and CDR2 is YNNKEL (reference sequence). CDR3 in DNA: TGTGCCAGCAGCCAAGATCCTGCTTCCCCTAGACTAGCGGGGGGTCAGTTCTTC. This encodes CASSQDPASPRLAGGQFF.

The V gene is TRBV7-9, the J gene TRBJ1-4; 8 nucleotides agree with TRBD1. V lost 4 bases, J lost 7 bases, and 5 bases stayed unmatched. The V gene's germline CDR1 is SEHNR and CDR2 FQNEAQ (reference sequence). The CDR3 has 14 amino acids. The CDR3 DNA follows: TGTGCCAGCAGCTGGACAGGGCGGTCTGAAAAACTGTTTTTT. Translating gives CASSWTGRSEKLFF.

The chain recombines TRBV5-1 with TRBJ1-1; the D is unclear. Germline-derived CDR1 and CDR2 are SGHRS and YFSETQ. V was cut by 0 bases and J by 4 bases, with 16 bases left in between. This CDR3 region has 16 residues. The chain's CDR3 is CASSLVSSIGSTEAFF. The CDR3 region has the DNA TGCGCCAGCAGCTTGGTATCATCAATCGGGTCCACTGAAGCTTTCTTT.

The rearrangement links TRBV18 to TRBJ1-5; a weak D match, TRBD1 (6 bases). CDR3 size: 17 residues. Trimming took 3 bases from V and 1 from J, leaving 16 bases between them. Germline V gene lookup returns CDR1 KGHSH and CDR2 LQKENI. CDR3 region: CASSPRGGRGSNQPQHF. The CDR3 coding sequence is TGTGCCAGCTCACCGAGGGGGGGAAGGGGAAGCAATCAGCCCCAGCATTTT. Variable domain in full (rest from reference TRBV18 and TRBJ1-5): NAGVMQNPRHLVRRRGQEARLRCSPMKGHSHVYWYRQLPEEGLKFMVYLQKENIIDESGMPKERFSAEFPKEGPSILRIQQVVRGDSAAYFCASSPRGGRGSNQPQHFGDGTRLSIL.

The V and J genes are TRBV5-6 and TRBJ2-1; D perhaps matches TRBD2 (5 bases). V lost 1 base and J lost 9, with 14 bases in between. The CDR3 extends over 14 amino acids. CDR1 and CDR2 from the germline V gene are SGHDT and YYEEEE. Here the CDR3 DNA reads TGTGCCAGCAGCTTGTTCGGGGAGCGTTTTGAGCAGTTCTTC. Residues: CASSLFGERFEQFF.

The V call is TRBV7-3, the J call TRBJ2-5, with D tentatively TRBD2 (6 bases). Germline assignment: CDR1 SGHTA and CDR2 FQGTGA. The length of the CDR3 is 17 residues. V shed 2 bases and J shed 5 bases, with 21 bases lying between them. DNA for the CDR3: TGTGCCAGCAGCTTAGACCCCCGACTAGGTTTTGGGGAGACCCAGTACTTC. Protein product: CASSLDPRLGFGETQYF. The whole variable domain, filled in from reference TRBV7-3 and TRBJ2-5, reads GAGVSQTPSNKVTEKGKYVELRCDPISGHTALYWYRQSLGQGPEFLIYFQGTGAADDSGLPNDRFFAVRPEGSVSTLKIQRTERGDSAVYLCASSLDPRLGFGETQYFGPGTRLLVL.

As to this clone: Other DNA sequences in this specimen translate into the identical CDR3. The chain links TRBV19 to TRBJ2-7; the match to TRBD1 covers 9 bases. The CDR3 totals 15 residues. The V gene end was trimmed by 3 bases and the J gene end by 3 bases; junction bases not matched to a gene: 6. Germline CDR1 LNHDA, CDR2 SQIVND (reference sequence). CDR3 sequence: CASSIGGTGIYEQYF. The CDR3 DNA sequence: TGTGCCAGTAGTATTGGGGGGACAGGGATCTACGAGCAGTACTTC.

The chain employs TRBV19 and TRBJ2-7, with D possibly TRBD1 on 6 matching bases. This CDR3 contains 13 residues. Trimming left V 8 bases short and J 6 bases short, with 17 bases between. The germline gives CDR1 LNHDA, CDR2 SQIVND (reference sequence). The DNA of the CDR3 is TGTGCCAGTGCCCGGGACACGCTCCGCGAGCAGTACTTC. Its translation: CASARDTLREQYF.

This CDR3 reads CASSLDRALGGYTF. CDR3 DNA: TGTGCCAGCAGCCTAGACAGGGCCCTGGGTGGCTACACCTTC. This chain connects TRBV6-5 to TRBJ1-2; 7 bases map to TRBD1. The CDR3 contains 14 residues. CDR1 MNHEY and CDR2 SVGAGI come from the germline V gene. The V gene end was trimmed by 6 bases and the J gene end by 7 bases; junction bases not matched to a gene: 11.